The clone carrying this TCR beta chain was detected ten times or more. Time point indicated: longitudinal time-point 2. Trimming took off 11 bases at V and 2 bases at J, with 23 bases between the two ends. The CDR3 length is 16 residues. This sample is drawn from a study of neurological immune-mediated disorders. MiXCR, applied by TCRdb to the 5' RACE reads, yields one record per CDR3 protein. The data contain over 75,000 distinct CDR3 sequences, over 4.5% of them singletons. This receptor was obtained from a woman aged 55 to 70 with multiple sclerosis. The V gene is TRBV12-3 or TRBV12-4, the J gene TRBJ2-3; possibly TRBD1 or TRBD2 for D (5 bases each). The specimen was PBMCs. In nucleotides, the CDR3 is TGTGCCGGTACAAAGGGGCAGTTGGGACCCACAGATACGCAGTATTTT. It specifies CAGTKGQLGPTDTQYF.